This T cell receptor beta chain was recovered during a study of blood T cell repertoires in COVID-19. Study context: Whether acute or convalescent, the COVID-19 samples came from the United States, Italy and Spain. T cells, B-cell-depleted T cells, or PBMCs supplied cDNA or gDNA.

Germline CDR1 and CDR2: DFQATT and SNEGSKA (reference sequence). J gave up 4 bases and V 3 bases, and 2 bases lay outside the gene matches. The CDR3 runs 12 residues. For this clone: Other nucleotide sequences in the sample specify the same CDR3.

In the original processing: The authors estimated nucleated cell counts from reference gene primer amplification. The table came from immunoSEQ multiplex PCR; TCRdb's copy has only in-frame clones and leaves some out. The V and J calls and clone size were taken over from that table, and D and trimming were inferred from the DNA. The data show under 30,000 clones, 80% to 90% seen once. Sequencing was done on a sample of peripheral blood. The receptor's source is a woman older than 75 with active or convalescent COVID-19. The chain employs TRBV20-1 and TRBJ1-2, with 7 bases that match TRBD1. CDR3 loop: CSASRDSYGYTF. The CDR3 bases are TGCAGTGCTAGTCGGGACAGCTATGGCTACACCTTC.